These T cell receptor beta chains were read from a single sample in a study of blood T cell repertoires in COVID-19. Profiled with immunoSEQ multiplex PCR; TCRdb holds only in-frame clones, not every one. The repertoire consists of hundreds of thousands of clones, with around 85% occurring once and the leading ten covering 0.55% to 0.75%. Sequenced material: peripheral blood. Every receptor here comes from a man aged 40-49 years with acute or convalescent COVID-19. The CDR3 runs from the conserved cysteine through the conserved F or W. The D gene is left open where the match is weak. Clone size appears in some rows only: once, few, many, or a class for an expanded clone.

TRBV7-8	TRBJ1-6	TRBD1	16	NA	CASSSQGNGYNSPLHF
TRBV7-8	TRBJ2-7	TRBD2	16	NA	CASSLRQREGPGQQYF
TRBV12-3/TRBV12-4	TRBJ2-3	NA	11	NA	CASMEAYTQYF
TRBV4-1	TRBJ2-2	NA	15	NA	CASSQDGRGTGELFF
TRBV4-1	TRBJ1-6	TRBD1	17	once	CASSHPGQGGSNSPLHF
TRBV21-1	TRBJ2-7	NA	14	NA	CASSPRGKEHEQYF
TRBV3-1/TRBV3-2	TRBJ2-1	TRBD2	15	NA	CASRGDTGTSNEQFF
TRBV9	TRBJ2-7	TRBD2	14	NA	CASSKDPSGFEQYF
TRBV9	TRBJ2-7	NA	13	once	CASSVVGDYEQYF
TRBV14	TRBJ2-7	NA	15	NA	CASSSALGAAHEQYF
TRBV7-7	TRBJ1-3	TRBD1	15	NA	CASSAGTGSGNTIYF
TRBV28	TRBJ1-5	NA	16	NA	CASYKWSTLGTQPQHF
TRBV2	TRBJ1-2	TRBD1	19	NA	CATSVGPGTGYDLGDGYTF
TRBV28	TRBJ1-1	NA	16	NA	CASSPPNPGGNTEAFF
TRBV6-6	TRBJ1-5	TRBD1	14	NA	CASSQTGQGQPQHF
TRBV28	TRBJ2-6	TRBD1	17	NA	CASTFGGTGRGANVLTF
TRBV4-1	TRBJ2-3	TRBD2	16	NA	CASSQLGRGIADTQYF
TRBV3-1/TRBV3-2	TRBJ2-1	NA	14	NA	CASRYLREHGEQFF
TRBV9	TRBJ2-1	NA	13	NA	CASSPATYNEQFF
TRBV9	TRBJ2-1	NA	17	NA	CASSAWRGGLGPNEQFF
TRBV6-2/TRBV6-3	TRBJ2-7	TRBD2	14	once	CASSWGTSGTKQYF
TRBV5-1	TRBJ2-7	TRBD2	18	NA	CASSSGRGTSGSSYEQYF
TRBV20-1	TRBJ2-7	NA	15	NA	CSASSSSSGTYEQYF
TRBV19	TRBJ2-4	NA	15	NA	CASSRSESTKNIQYF
TRBV5-1	TRBJ1-1	NA	14	NA	CASTLTGLNTEAFF
TRBV7-2	TRBJ1-2	TRBD1	16	NA	CASSFIDRDPNYGYTF
TRBV6-1	TRBJ1-5	NA	18	NA	CASSEENRVKWNNQPQHF
TRBV7-9	TRBJ1-6	TRBD1	16	NA	CASSETGNWANSPLHF
TRBV7-9	TRBJ2-3	TRBD2	16	NA	CASSLRYGGAADTQYF
TRBV18	TRBJ2-5	NA	13	NA	CASSPASQETQYF
TRBV6-4	TRBJ1-1	NA	14	few	CASSGPAGPGEAFF
TRBV9	TRBJ1-3	NA	20	NA	CASSPGAVYGGARSGNTIYF
TRBV20-1	TRBJ2-7	NA	11	NA	CSAKQDYEQYF
TRBV6-2/TRBV6-3	TRBJ2-5	NA	13	NA	CASSWGRWETQYF
TRBV20-1	TRBJ2-5	NA	11	NA	CSARPFETQYF
TRBV28	TRBJ2-3	TRBD2	16	NA	CASSFQAGGLTDTQYF
TRBV7-9	TRBJ2-5	TRBD1	16	NA	CASSPLTGGFSETQYF
TRBV28	TRBJ2-3	TRBD2	13	NA	CASLAGTRDTQYF
TRBV6-5	TRBJ1-3	NA	15	NA	CASSSSSDSGNTIYF
TRBV27	TRBJ2-3	NA	14	NA	CASSFTGVPDTQYF
TRBV6-5	TRBJ1-2	NA	13	NA	CASSYRERDGYTF
TRBV29-1	TRBJ2-7	NA	15	NA	CSADVGQGAFYEQYF
TRBV9	TRBJ1-4	NA	15	once	CASSVVGQPNEKLFF
TRBV9	TRBJ2-1	TRBD2	14	NA	CASKRGGEWNEQFF
TRBV4-2	TRBJ2-5	NA	17	NA	CASSQDPPTSPEETQYF
TRBV19	TRBJ2-7	TRBD1	15	NA	CASSPDRGPADEQYF
TRBV12-3/TRBV12-4	TRBJ2-2	TRBD2	13	NA	CASRGDYTGELFF
TRBV15	TRBJ1-3	NA	14	NA	CATSKTRTGNTIYF
TRBV5-6	TRBJ1-2	NA	17	once	CASSLVSRRDNNYGYTF
TRBV27	TRBJ2-7	TRBD2	18	NA	CASSLLGSGIPNLYEQYF
TRBV18	TRBJ1-3	NA	17	NA	CASSPNTRSTSGNTIYF
TRBV6-6	TRBJ2-5	TRBD2	15	NA	CASSSRGLEGETQYF
TRBV7-2	TRBJ2-3	NA	17	NA	CASSSVPRRASTDTQYF